One and the same sample provided the 16 T cell receptor beta chains below, sequenced in a study of blood T cell repertoires in COVID-19. Profiled with immunoSEQ multiplex PCR; TCRdb holds only in-frame clones, not every one. In the table there are around 250,000 clones, around nine tenths of which are singletons. The sequencing sample was made of peripheral blood. The receptors were gathered from a woman aged 65 to 85 with active or convalescent COVID-19.

This clone was seen once. The gene calls are TRBV6-2 or TRBV6-3 and TRBJ2-7; D perhaps matches TRBD2 (7 bases). The CDR3 totals 14 residues. Trimming left V 6 bases short and J 5 bases short, with 17 bases between. Germline CDR1 and CDR2: MNHEY and SVGEGT. The CDR3 DNA follows: TGTGCCAGCAGCCAGAGGGGGGGAGGAAACGAGCAGTACTTC. Its translation: CASSQRGGGNEQYF.

The V gene is TRBV5-5, the J gene TRBJ1-2, with a weak D call TRBD1 (6 bases). CDR1 and CDR2 (germline): SGHKS, YYEKEE (reference sequence). The CDR3 totals 16 residues. Deletions cut 4 bases from V and 3 bases from J, with 19 bases between. The CDR3 here is CASSRLVEGVYYGYTF. The CDR3 DNA reads as TGTGCCAGCAGCCGGTTGGTAGAGGGGGTTTACTATGGCTACACCTTC.

V gene TRBV7-8 combines with J gene TRBJ2-7, with D perhaps TRBD2 (6 bases). V lost 3 bases and J lost 2, with 8 bases in between. This CDR3 has 13 amino acids. The germline V gene has CDR1 SGHVS and CDR2 FQNEAQ. CDR3 bases: TGTGCCAGCAGCTTTGGAGGGGCCTACGAGCAGTACTTC. It translates to CASSFGGAYEQYF.

In its sample, this clone was seen a few times. V usage is TRBV2 and J usage is TRBJ1-1; D gene unclear. The CDR3 length is 14 residues. Germline values: CDR1 SNHLY, CDR2 FYNNEI. Trimming pared 4 bases from V and 4 bases from J, leaving 13 bases between. The CDR3 sequence: CASSAALLATEAFF. CDR3 nucleotides: TGTGCCAGCAGTGCAGCATTGCTGGCCACTGAAGCTTTCTTT.

V usage is TRBV18 and J usage is TRBJ1-5; no clear D. The CDR3 loop spans 13 amino acids. V shed 4 bases and J shed 0 bases, with 4 bases lying between them. Germline CDR1 KGHSH, CDR2 LQKENI. The CDR3 sequence: CASSLASNQPQHF. CDR3 DNA sequence: TGTGCCAGCTCACTAGCTAGCAATCAGCCCCAGCATTTT.

J is TRBJ1-6 and V is TRBV19; no firm D call. Trimming cost V 6 bases and J 0 bases, with 12 bases left between them. The CDR3 loop spans 16 amino acids. The germline gives CDR1 LNHDA, CDR2 SQIVND (reference sequence). The CDR3 coding sequence is TGTGCCAGTAGAGGGAGGAAAATCTCCTATAATTCACCCCTCCACTTT. Protein product: CASRGRKISYNSPLHF.

The chain has TRBV19 and TRBJ2-3; 11 nucleotides agree with TRBD2. The CDR3 has 17 amino acids. V was clipped by 8 bases and J by 3 bases; unmatched bases: 13. Germline loops: CDR1 LNHDA, CDR2 SQIVND (reference sequence). The CDR3 reads CASRPKGLAGGTDTQYF. The CDR3 nucleotides are TGTGCCAGTCGTCCTAAGGGTCTAGCGGGGGGTACAGATACGCAGTATTTT.

This rearrangement joins TRBV6-4 to TRBJ2-2, with D possibly being TRBD2 (6 bases). The ends were cut back, 6 bases at V and 1 base at J, with 9 bases in the middle. CDR1 MRHNA and CDR2 SNTAGT come from the germline V gene. This CDR3 has 14 residues. The CDR3 DNA reads TGTGCCAGCAGCGGCGGGGTGAACACCGGGGAGCTGTTTTTT. This codes for CASSGGVNTGELFF.

The chain combines TRBV29-1 with TRBJ1-2, with D possibly matching TRBD1 (6 bases). Germline loops: CDR1 SQVTM, CDR2 ANQGSEA. Trimming cost V 4 bases and J 4 bases, with 16 bases left between them. This CDR3 comprises 14 residues. The CDR3 is CSVVVSGTTYGYTF. Written as DNA, the CDR3 is TGCAGCGTTGTGGTTTCGGGGACAACCTATGGCTACACCTTC.

The chain couples TRBV7-9 to TRBJ1-4, with D unclear. CDR3 size: 14 residues. Germline-derived CDR1 and CDR2 are SEHNR and FQNEAQ (reference sequence). V lost 3 bases to trimming and J lost 0 bases, with 5 bases between them. The CDR3 DNA follows: TGTGCCAGCAGCTTCGGGGCAACTAATGAAAAACTGTTTTTT. Its protein is CASSFGATNEKLFF. The variable domain in full, with the rest retrieved from reference TRBV7-9 and TRBJ1-4, is DTGVSQNPRHKITKRGQNVTFRCDPISEHNRLYWYRQTLGQGPEFLTYFQNEAQLEKSRLLSDRFSAERPKGSFSTLEIQRTEQGDSAMYLCASSFGATNEKLFFGSGTQLSVL.

The chain links TRBV2 to TRBJ2-5; 8 bases agree with TRBD2. In germline, CDR1 is SNHLY, CDR2 FYNNEI. The CDR3 spans 14 residues. With 7 bases clipped from V and 5 bases from J, the junction kept 9 bases outside the gene matches. CDR3 amino acids: CASNLGGAEETQYF. DNA of the CDR3: TGTGCCAGCAACCTCGGGGGGGCCGAGGAGACCCAGTACTTC. The full variable domain, with the rest looked up from reference TRBV2 and TRBJ2-5, is EPEVTQTPSHQVTQMGQEVILRCVPISNHLYFYWYRQILGQKVEFLVSFYNNEISEKSEIFDDQFSVERPDGSNFTLKIRSTKLEDSAMYFCASNLGGAEETQYFGPGTRLLVL.

This clone has just one count. This chain uses TRBV7-3 with TRBJ1-1; no clear D. Trimming took 5 bases from V and 7 from J, leaving 11 bases between them. The CDR3 contains 12 residues. Germline-derived CDR1 and CDR2 are SGHTA and FQGTGA. The CDR3 reads CASSHTQIEAFF. CDR3 bases: TGTGCCAGCAGCCATACGCAGATTGAAGCTTTCTTT.

This rearrangement joins TRBV6-5 to TRBJ1-5, with D tentatively TRBD1 (6 bases). Germline V gene sequence: CDR1 MNHEY, CDR2 SVGAGI. CDR3 length equals 15 residues. The V gene lost 4 bases and the J gene lost 7 bases, with 17 bases spanning the gap. The CDR3 spells CASSLQQGEGQPQHF. As DNA, the CDR3 is TGTGCCAGCAGTTTGCAACAGGGCGAGGGGCAGCCCCAGCATTTT.

The V and J genes are TRBV5-1 and TRBJ2-5; 7 nucleotides agree with TRBD1. Germline V gene lookup returns CDR1 SGHRS and CDR2 YFSETQ. With V trimmed by 2 bases and J by 4 bases, 5 bases remained unmatched. The CDR3 spans 14 residues. For the CDR3, the DNA is TGCGCCAGCAGCTTAACAGGGGTGACAGAGACCCAGTACTTC. Its protein product is CASSLTGVTETQYF.

This sequence joins TRBV7-2 and TRBJ2-7; 9 nucleotides line up with TRBD2. The trim removed 1 base at V and 1 base at J, leaving 2 bases unmatched. CDR1 is SGHTA and CDR2 is FQGNSA in the germline V gene. The CDR3 runs 15 residues. CDR3: CASSLVAGESYEQYF. As DNA, the CDR3 is TGTGCCAGCAGCTTAGTAGCGGGAGAGTCCTACGAGCAGTACTTC.

The chain has TRBV3-1 (or the pseudogene TRBV3-2) and TRBJ1-5; 8 nucleotides line up with TRBD1. CDR1 is LGHDT, CDR2 YNNKEL, per germline (reference sequence). The CDR3 loop spans 17 amino acids. Trimming removed 0 bases from V and 1 base from J; junction bases left unmatched: 5. The CDR3 bases are TGTGCCAGCAGCCAAGATCTTCGGACAGGGAGCAATCAGCCCCAGCATTTT. It specifies CASSQDLRTGSNQPQHF.